This T cell receptor beta chain was profiled in a study of T cell responses to AZD1222 COVID-19 vaccine. Study-wide results and limits: Clonal diversity was possibly underestimated, and white British individuals and females predominated among donors. Regions 160-218 and 743-854 held dominance among vaccine-associated CD4 TCRs, which spanned spike. Sampling that yielded the repertoires occurred only after the peak T cell response.

Points on this clone: The antigen is not known.

The repertoire was sequenced with immunoSEQ multiplex PCR; TCRdb's copy has only in-frame clones and lacks some. The data contain under 130,000 clones, 80% to 90% of them singletons. Trimming took 7 bases from V and 8 from J, leaving 15 bases between them. Germline V gene lookup returns CDR1 ENHRY and CDR2 SYGVKD. The CDR3 covers 14 residues. The chain is built from TRBV10-3 and TRBJ1-6; tentative D call: TRBD1 (6 bases). The sequences come from peripheral blood, collected 28 days after the second AZD1222 dose. The origin of this receptor is an adult who received the AZD1222 COVID-19 vaccine. As DNA, the CDR3 is TGTGCCATCAATACCGGGACACCTTATTCACCCCTCCACTTT. Its translation: CAINTGTPYSPLHF.